What follows are 25 T cell receptor beta chains derived from one specimen sequenced in a study of blood T cell repertoires in COVID-19. Method: immunoSEQ multiplex PCR; TCRdb's copy keeps in-frame clones and lacks some. The sample holds about 200,000 clones; roughly nine tenths are singletons and the top ten take 6.5% to 9%. The sequencing sample was made of PBMCs or T cells enriched from blood (not recorded which). Receptor source: a woman in her late teens or twenties who had recovered from COVID-19.

The gene calls are TRBV27 and TRBJ1-5; 7 bases fit TRBD1. Germline CDR1 MNHEY, CDR2 SMNVEV (reference sequence). The CDR3 spans 14 residues. Germline trimming cut 5 bases from V and 6 bases from J; bases unmatched to any gene: 7. The CDR3 DNA follows: TGTGCCAGCAGTCCATCAAGGACAGGTCAGCCCCAGCATTTT. This gives the protein CASSPSRTGQPQHF.

The chain joins TRBV6-1 to TRBJ1-6; no reliable D call. The CDR3 is 15 residues long. Germline CDR1 and CDR2: MNHNS and SASEGT. The V end was cut by 2 bases, the J end by 9 bases, with 14 bases between. DNA for the CDR3: TGTGCCAGCAGTGAACGTCGGGGAAGTGTTTCACCCCTCCACTTT. Amino acids: CASSERRGSVSPLHF.

This sequence joins TRBV29-1 and TRBJ1-2, with D possibly being TRBD1 (5 bases). CDR1 and CDR2 (germline): SQVTM, ANQGSEA. The CDR3 consists of 11 residues. V was cut by 8 bases and J by 6 bases, with 13 bases left in between. The CDR3 coding sequence is TGCAGCTCGGCGGAGGGGCATGGCTACACCTTC. Its protein is CSSAEGHGYTF.

The chain couples TRBV9 to TRBJ2-3; no reliable D call. CDR3 length: 12 residues. With 4 bases removed from V and 4 bases from J, the gap between germline ends came to 7 bases. Germline V CDR1 and CDR2: SGDLS, YYNGEE. The DNA for the CDR3 is TGTGCCAGCAGCTCCGTTCCAGATACGCAGTATTTT. This sequence encodes CASSSVPDTQYF. Full variable domain (remainder filled in from reference TRBV9 and TRBJ2-3): DSGVTQTPKHLITATGQRVTLRCSPRSGDLSVYWYQQSLDQGLQFLIQYYNGEERAKGNILERFSAQQFPDLHSELNLSSLELGDSALYFCASSSVPDTQYFGPGTRLTVL.

J is TRBJ2-7 and V is TRBV9; TRBD2 is a possible D gene (6 bases). V shed 0 bases and J shed 2 bases, with 18 bases lying between them. This CDR3 is built from 17 residues. Germline values: CDR1 SGDLS, CDR2 YYNGEE. The chain's CDR3 is CASSVAPGGGSPYEQYF. The CDR3 nucleotides read TGTGCCAGCAGCGTAGCTCCCGGAGGAGGGTCTCCCTACGAGCAGTACTTC.

The chain couples TRBV10-2 to TRBJ2-7; D is unresolved. Trimming took off 8 bases at V and 7 bases at J, with 12 bases between the two ends. Germline CDR1 reads WSHSY; CDR2 reads SAAADI. The CDR3 is 11 amino acids. The CDR3 loop reads CASSLFGEQYF. The DNA of the CDR3 is TGCGCCAGCTCTCTCTTCGGTGAGCAGTACTTC.

This clone was recorded a few times. The same CDR3 can be traced to other DNA sequences in this sample. The V and J genes are TRBV9 and TRBJ1-3, with D possibly being TRBD1 (6 bases). The ends were cut back, 3 bases at V and 1 base at J, with 8 bases in the middle. This CDR3 has 14 amino acids. The germline CDR1 and CDR2 sequences are SGDLS and YYNGEE. The CDR3 loop reads CASSGTGSGNTIYF. DNA of the CDR3: TGTGCCAGCAGCGGAACAGGGTCTGGAAACACCATATATTTT.

The chain is built from TRBV24-1 and TRBJ2-7; TRBD1 matches at 7 bases. CDR3 length equals 16 residues. CDR1 and CDR2 (germline): KGHDR, SFDVKD. V trimming: 7 bases; J trimming: 6 bases; junction bases outside the gene matches: 17. The CDR3 protein is CATSAAPGQSSVEQYF. The CDR3, as DNA: TGTGCCACCAGCGCTGCACCGGGACAGAGTTCGGTCGAGCAGTACTTC.

This chain links TRBV7-9 with TRBJ1-1; possibly TRBD1 for D (6 bases). The V end was cut by 5 bases, the J end by 0 bases, with 13 bases between. Germline V gives CDR1 SEHNR, CDR2 FQNEAQ (reference sequence). This CDR3 has 15 amino acids. The DNA of the CDR3 is TGTGCCAGCAGCACGACACAGGGATTGAACACTGAAGCTTTCTTT. It codes for CASSTTQGLNTEAFF.

This clone was seen once. The CDR3 nucleotides are TGTGCCAGCATCAGGGATATCTACGAGCAGTACTTC. It specifies CASIRDIYEQYF. The chain joins TRBV2 to TRBJ2-7, with a tentative D call TRBD1 (5 bases). The CDR3 sequence is 12 residues long. Deletions cut 7 bases from V and 3 bases from J, with 10 bases between. Germline V lookup: CDR1 SNHLY, CDR2 FYNNEI.

V gene TRBV25-1 combines with J gene TRBJ2-5; TRBD2 matches 11 bases. Germline values: CDR1 MGHDK, CDR2 SYGVNS. The J segment lost 5 bases and the V segment lost 2 bases, leaving 10 bases of the junction unmatched. The CDR3 sequence is 17 residues long. The CDR3 loop reads CASSEGETSGVGETQYF. The DNA of the CDR3 is TGTGCCAGCAGTGAAGGCGAGACTAGCGGGGTTGGGGAGACCCAGTACTTC.

This clone was detected a few times. Its ends do not fully match the called genes, so a read error is possible. V and J are TRBV3-1 (or the pseudogene TRBV3-2) and TRBJ1-2, with 7 bases that match TRBD1. Germline CDR1 and CDR2: LGHDT and YNNKEL (reference sequence). The CDR3 loop spans 14 amino acids. For the CDR3, the DNA is TGTGCCAGCAGCGAAGACACAGGGGTCTATGGCTACACCTTC. Protein: CASSEDTGVYGYTF.

The V gene is TRBV6-1, the J gene TRBJ2-6, with D unclear. Trimming took off 2 bases at V and 4 bases at J, with 21 bases between the two ends. The CDR3 is made up of 19 amino acids. The germline CDR1 and CDR2 sequences are MNHNS and SASEGT. Here the CDR3 reads CASSEPSRSLATGANVLTF. The CDR3 bases are TGTGCCAGCAGTGAACCGTCGAGGTCTTTGGCGACCGGGGCCAACGTCCTGACTTTC.

This clone showed up just once. CDR3 sequence: CASAQPPGTSGFQETQYF. Here the CDR3 DNA reads TGTGCTAGTGCCCAACCTCCCGGGACTAGCGGATTCCAAGAGACCCAGTACTTC. The chain recombines TRBV12-5 with TRBJ2-5; TRBD2 matches at 11 bases. Trimming at V came to 7 bases and at J to 1 base, leaving 14 bases not matched to a gene. This CDR3 spans 18 amino acids. Germline values: CDR1 LGHNT, CDR2 FRNRAP.

The rearrangement links TRBV5-1 to TRBJ1-6; D unresolved. The CDR3 has 14 residues. Germline values: CDR1 SGHRS, CDR2 YFSETQ. The V end lost 0 bases, the J end lost 9 bases, and 10 bases lay between the germline ends. DNA of the CDR3: TGCGCCAGCAGCTTGGCCTCCACTACTTCACCCCTCCACTTT. It encodes CASSLASTTSPLHF.

The table lists this clone with a few counts. V gene TRBV2 combines with J gene TRBJ1-3; D is undetermined. Looked up from germline, CDR1 is SNHLY and CDR2 is FYNNEI. Trimming removed 7 bases from V and 0 bases from J, with 10 bases in between. There are 14 residues in the CDR3. CDR3 loop: CASKIGGSGNTIYF. The CDR3 coding sequence is TGTGCCAGCAAAATAGGAGGCTCTGGAAACACCATATATTTT.

The chain is built from TRBV24-1 and TRBJ2-5; 15 nucleotides match TRBD2. V trimming: 0 bases; J trimming: 4 bases; junction bases outside the gene matches: 5. Germline V gene data show CDR1 as KGHDR and CDR2 as SFDVKD. CDR3 size: 18 residues. Here the CDR3 reads CATSDLTPGLAGGETQYF. As DNA, the CDR3 is TGTGCCACCAGTGATTTGACTCCGGGACTAGCGGGGGGAGAGACCCAGTACTTC.

The gene calls are TRBV14 and TRBJ2-1; 10 bases are a match to TRBD1. With V trimmed by 3 bases and J by 13 bases, 18 bases remained unmatched. Germline V CDR1 and CDR2: SGHDN, FVKESK. The CDR3 covers 17 residues. As DNA, the CDR3 is TGTGCCAGCAGCCACGGCCCCCGGGACAGGGGTAGGTCTTATCAGTTCTTC. Its protein product is CASSHGPRDRGRSYQFF.

The J gene is TRBJ2-1, the V gene TRBV7-2, with a possible D match to TRBD2 (5 bases). The CDR3 runs to 13 residues. The germline V and J ends were trimmed by 2 bases and 9 bases, with 11 bases remaining between them. The germline V gene encodes CDR1 SGHTA and CDR2 FQGNSA. CDR3 bases: TGTGCCAGCAGCTTATTGGCTAGCTCTGAGCAGTTCTTC. Translating gives CASSLLASSEQFF.

This clone was seen just once. The chain has TRBV7-6 and TRBJ1-1; 9 bases are a match to TRBD1. CDR3 size: 15 residues. Losses at the gene ends were 5 bases for V and 8 bases for J; bases not matched to a gene: 12. Germline CDR1 reads SGHVS; CDR2 reads FNYEAQ. As DNA, the CDR3 is TGTGCCAGCAGCCCCGGACAGGGGAGCGTGGAAGAAGCTTTCTTT. Its translation is CASSPGQGSVEEAFF.

CDR3 protein: CASSLEWSLNTEAFF. The DNA for the CDR3 is TGCGCCAGCAGCTTGGAATGGAGCCTGAACACTGAAGCTTTCTTT. V usage is TRBV5-1 and J usage is TRBJ1-1; D ambiguous. This CDR3 spans 15 amino acids. CDR1 and CDR2 from the germline V gene are SGHRS and YFSETQ. V was trimmed by 0 bases and J by 0 bases, leaving 9 bases between them.

The chain recombines TRBV25-1 with TRBJ2-5; D not resolved. The CDR3 spans 13 residues. The V end was cut by 0 bases, the J end by 2 bases, with 4 bases between. Germline CDR1 is MGHDK and CDR2 is SYGVNS. CDR3 protein: CASSEYRQETQYF. CDR3 sequence (DNA): TGTGCCAGCAGTGAATACAGGCAAGAGACCCAGTACTTC.

This sequence joins TRBV7-9 and TRBJ2-5; 7 positions match TRBD1. The V segment lost 5 bases and the J segment 5 bases; nucleotides outside the gene matches: 14. The CDR3 is 16 residues long. Per the germline V gene, CDR1 is SEHNR and CDR2 is FQNEAQ (reference sequence). CDR3 amino acids: CASSPGRGGVEETQYF. DNA of the CDR3: TGTGCCAGCAGCCCGGGCAGAGGGGGCGTAGAGGAGACCCAGTACTTC.

The gene calls are TRBV5-1 and TRBJ2-7, with 9 bases matching TRBD2. Trimming cost V 3 bases and J 2 bases; bases outside gene matches: 9. The CDR3 length is 16 residues. Per the germline V gene, CDR1 is SGHRS and CDR2 is YFSETQ. CDR3 protein: CASSSNGLAGAYEQYF. For the CDR3, the DNA is TGCGCCAGCAGCTCGAATGGATTAGCGGGGGCCTACGAGCAGTACTTC.

The J gene is TRBJ1-3, the V gene TRBV5-1; D uncertain. This CDR3 comprises 15 residues. V dropped 0 bases and J dropped 0 bases, with 7 bases sitting between them. Germline assignment: CDR1 SGHRS and CDR2 YFSETQ. The CDR3 reads CASSLGPSSGNTIYF. CDR3 DNA sequence: TGCGCCAGCAGCTTGGGCCCGAGCTCTGGAAACACCATATATTTT.